What follows describes a single TCR beta chain. These data are taken from a study of blood T cell repertoires in COVID-19. Study background: Samples came from the United States, Italy and Spain, spanning acute and convalescent COVID-19.

In the original workflow: Researchers report that nucleated cell counts were estimated from reference gene primer amplification. TCRdb keeps only in-frame clones here, not all; method: immunoSEQ multiplex PCR. V and J calls and clone size come straight from that table; D and trimming were deduced from the DNA. The table has 250,000 to 300,000 clones, around 81% seen once. This CDR3 region has 16 residues. Looked up from germline, CDR1 is SEHNR and CDR2 is FQNEAQ (reference sequence). Unmatched junction bases numbered 10, after V lost 5 bases and J lost 3 bases. The gene calls are TRBV7-9 and TRBJ2-1, with 7 bases fitting TRBD1. Source material: peripheral blood. This TCR was sampled from a woman aged 60 to 75 with active or convalescent COVID-19. The CDR3 protein is CASSSRDSPFYNEQFF. CDR3 in DNA: TGTGCCAGCAGCAGTCGGGACAGTCCTTTCTACAATGAGCAGTTCTTC.